The clone carrying this T cell receptor beta chain has just one count. These data belong to a study of blood T cell repertoires in COVID-19. Overall study: Acute and convalescent COVID-19 specimens originated in the United States, Italy and Spain.

Trimming removed 7 bases from V and 5 bases from J, with 17 bases in between. CDR3 size: 14 residues. Looked up from germline, CDR1 is SEHNR and CDR2 is FQNEAQ (reference sequence). This table comes from immunoSEQ multiplex PCR, and its TCRdb copy is limited to in-frame clones, with some not included. This sample has some 220,000 clones; roughly 83% occur once, and the top ten carry 1.3%. Participants came from about 24 US areas, aged about 18 to 100 years. Participants' own reports of clinical history determined their cohort assignment. This chain uses TRBV7-9 with TRBJ1-1; D may be TRBD1 (5 bases). Sample: PBMCs or T cells enriched from blood (not recorded which). This TCR was recovered from a middle-aged woman with acute COVID-19. The CDR3 region has the DNA TGTGCCAGCACCCCCCAGGGAAGAGGAACTGAAGCTTTCTTT. Translated, it gives CASTPQGRGTEAFF.